Below, 8 T cell receptor beta chains from the same sample are listed, as sequenced in a study of T cell responses to AZD1222 COVID-19 vaccine. The method was immunoSEQ multiplex PCR; TCRdb's version includes in-frame clones alone and lacks a portion of them. Counted here are more than 95,000 clones, about four fifths occurring once; the ten biggest clones make up approximately 5%. The material was peripheral blood, obtained on day 0 of AZD1222 vaccination. These receptors came from an adult in good health.

The chain carries TRBV13 and TRBJ1-3, with TRBD1 identical over 8 bases. The CDR3 extends over 15 amino acids. Germline V CDR1 and CDR2: PRHDT, FYEKMQ (reference sequence). J was trimmed by 4 bases and V by 7 bases; bases with no gene match: 9. The CDR3 loop reads CASKLRTGTGNTIYF. The CDR3 nucleotides read TGTGCCAGCAAACTACGGACAGGGACGGGAAACACCATATATTTT.

This chain connects TRBV5-1 to TRBJ2-5, with D possibly matching TRBD2 (5 bases). Germline CDR1 and CDR2: SGHRS and YFSETQ. CDR3 size: 15 residues. V lost 4 bases, J lost 1 base, and 14 bases lay in between. CDR3 DNA: TGCGCCAGCAGCCGAGGGAGTGGGAGCCAAGAGACCCAGTACTTC. This codes for CASSRGSGSQETQYF.

V gene TRBV7-2 combines with J gene TRBJ1-1; no firm D call. This CDR3 is 13 amino acids long. Trimming took 6 bases from V and 1 from J, leaving 9 bases between them. The germline gives CDR1 SGHTA, CDR2 FQGNSA. CDR3 sequence (DNA): TGTGCCAGCAGACCACAGAGGAACACTGAAGCTTTCTTT. Translated: CASRPQRNTEAFF.

The CDR3, as DNA: TGTGCCGGATCAGGGGGACAATACCAAGAGACCCAGTACTTC. Translated, it gives CAGSGGQYQETQYF. This chain connects TRBV2 to TRBJ2-5, with 7 bases that match TRBD1. The CDR3 sequence is 14 residues long. V lost 11 bases and J lost 0; bases outside the gene matches: 9. Per the germline V gene, CDR1 is SNHLY and CDR2 is FYNNEI.

J is TRBJ2-1 and V is TRBV7-9, with 7 bases matching TRBD1. V gave up 3 bases and J gave up 5 bases; unmatched junction bases: 7. The germline CDR1 and CDR2 sequences are SEHNR and FQNEAQ (reference sequence). The CDR3 loop spans 15 amino acids. CDR3 nucleotide sequence: TGTGCCAGCAGCTTTGAGGGACAGTCGAACAATGAGCAGTTCTTC. Translating it yields CASSFEGQSNNEQFF.

The V call is TRBV5-1, the J call TRBJ2-3, with a tentative D call TRBD1 (6 bases). The CDR3 totals 15 residues. V lost 0 bases to trimming and J lost 6 bases, with 14 bases between them. From germline, CDR1 is SGHRS and CDR2 YFSETQ. The CDR3 DNA reads TGCGCCAGCAGCTTGGACGGGACACCCTTCGATACGCAGTATTTT. The encoded protein is CASSLDGTPFDTQYF.

The chain couples TRBV5-4 to TRBJ1-2, with D uncertain. Trimming took 0 bases from V and 8 from J, leaving 11 bases between them. Germline V gene lookup returns CDR1 SGHNT and CDR2 YYREEE (reference sequence). There are 13 residues in the CDR3. CDR3: CASSLGQPPGYTF. The DNA for the CDR3 is TGTGCCAGCAGCTTGGGCCAACCTCCCGGCTACACCTTC.

V and J are TRBV5-1 and TRBJ2-3, with 8 bases aligning to TRBD1. The CDR3 contains 14 residues. V lost 6 bases and J lost 2; bases outside the gene matches: 5. Per germline, CDR1 SGHRS and CDR2 YFSETQ. The CDR3 region is CASTRTGTTDTQYF. CDR3 nucleotides: TGCGCCAGCACAAGGACAGGGACCACAGATACGCAGTATTTT.